This TCR beta chain comes out of a study of blood T cell repertoires in COVID-19. Profiled with immunoSEQ multiplex PCR; TCRdb holds only in-frame clones, not every one. The sample yields some 460,000 clones, 87% seen once. In germline, CDR1 is SGHDN, CDR2 FVKESK. The CDR3 runs to 15 residues. V lost 1 base and J 0 bases, leaving 9 bases between the germline ends. This TCR was sampled from a woman aged 18-29 years with acute COVID-19. This chain uses TRBV14 with TRBJ1-1, with a possible D match to TRBD1 (6 bases). The sequenced material came from PBMCs or T cells enriched from blood (not recorded which). CDR3 sequence: CASSQVRGMNTEAFF. DNA of the CDR3: TGTGCCAGCAGCCAAGTCAGGGGCATGAACACTGAAGCTTTCTTT.